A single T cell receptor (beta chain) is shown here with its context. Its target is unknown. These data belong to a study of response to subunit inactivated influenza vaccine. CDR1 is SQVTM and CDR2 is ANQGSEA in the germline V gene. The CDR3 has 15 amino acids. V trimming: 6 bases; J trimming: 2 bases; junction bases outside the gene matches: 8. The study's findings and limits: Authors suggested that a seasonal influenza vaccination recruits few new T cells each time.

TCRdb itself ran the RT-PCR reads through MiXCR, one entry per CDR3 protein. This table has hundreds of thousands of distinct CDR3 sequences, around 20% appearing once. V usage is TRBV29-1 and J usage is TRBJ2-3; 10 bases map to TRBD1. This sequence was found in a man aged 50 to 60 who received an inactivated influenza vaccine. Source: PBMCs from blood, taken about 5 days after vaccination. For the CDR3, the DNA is TGCAGCGTGGCAGACAGGGGGCGCAACACAGATACGCAGTATTTT. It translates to CSVADRGRNTDTQYF.